This T cell receptor (beta chain) originates from a study of T cells in Graves' hyperthyroidism and ophthalmopathy. Study-level information: Blood was drawn when the patient was first diagnosed and still untreated. Regarding the study as a whole: Blood samples included most of the expanded thyroid clonotypes exceeding 0.001.

Regions amplified from RNA transcripts were the TCR beta CDR3 regions. The primer set for the first-round RT-PCR of the TCR CDR3 was HTBI. TCRdb re-called the multiplex PCR reads with MiXCR, one entry per CDR3 protein. The sample gives approximately 600,000 distinct CDR3 sequences, about a fifth of which show up once; 30% to 40% is in the top ten. As concerns this clonotype: Its antigen is unknown.

A Clinical Activity Score of at least 3, a NOSPECS grade of at least 4 and a duration under 3 months were recorded in the ophthalmopathy patients. Cells are PBMCs isolated from 10 ml of fresh blood. Germline trimming cut 3 bases from V and 4 bases from J; bases unmatched to any gene: 11. Germline CDR1 and CDR2: MGHRA and YSYEKL. This CDR3 contains 17 residues. Sequencing input: blood. This TCR derives from a man in his thirties or forties with Graves' ophthalmopathy. V gene TRBV4-1 combines with J gene TRBJ2-1; 8 nucleotides match TRBD2. The CDR3 DNA follows: TGCGCCAGCAGCCACTTTATTACTAGCGGTGGTTACAATGAGCAGTTCTTC. Translation: CASSHFITSGGYNEQFF.